This T cell receptor (beta chain) was captured in a study of T cell responses to AZD1222 COVID-19 vaccine. Germline V CDR1 and CDR2: MDHEN, SYDVKM. V gave up 2 bases and J gave up 6 bases; unmatched junction bases: 9. The CDR3 consists of 17 residues. The repertoire was sequenced with immunoSEQ multiplex PCR; TCRdb's copy has only in-frame clones and lacks some. The data contain 65,000 to 75,000 clones, around three quarters of them singletons. The sequence was obtained from an adult who received the AZD1222 COVID-19 vaccine. This chain connects TRBV28 to TRBJ2-2; 10 bases map to TRBD2. Sample: peripheral blood, taken 28 days after the second AZD1222 dose. The CDR3 region has the DNA TGTGCCAGCAGTTTAATGTTAGCGGGAGGAGAATCCGGGGAGCTGTTTTTT. The encoded protein is CASSLMLAGGESGELFF.